Below, 8 T cell receptor delta chains from the same sample are listed, as sequenced in a study of gamma-delta T cells after stem cell transplantation (dated by TCRdb to 2015 to 2016). Receptor libraries were prepared by RT-PCR. Sequencing took place on an Illumina MiSeq. TCRdb called clones from the public reads with CATT, and repeated DNA sequences were later combined into one row. The sample data list 9,000 to 13,000 delta-chain clones, and 1.3% of these were observed just once. The ten most abundant clones make up around a tenth of the sample. The sample taken for sequencing was gamma-delta T cells. Receptors originate from a human donor. It is not recorded whose cells these are; they may come from a transplant donor.

Turning to this clone: Since a much larger clone is just one base distant, this may be a read error. Other DNA sequences from this sample encode an identical CDR3 as well. V gene TRDV2 combines with J gene TRDJ3; D possibly corresponds to TRDD3 (6 bases). This CDR3 has 19 amino acids. V lost 1 base and J 0 bases, leaving 15 bases between the germline ends. The germline CDR1 and CDR2 sequences are GEAIGNYY and EKD. The CDR3 reads CACDTAGAVVSWDTRQMFF. DNA for the CDR3: TGTGCCTGTGACACAGCTGGGGCTGTGGTCTCCTGGGACACCCGACAGATGTTTTTC.

This clone has more than one count but fewer than ten. It differs at one base from a far larger clone, so likely a read error. Within the sample, other DNA sequences also encode this same CDR3. The chain has TRDV2 and TRDJ1; 13 bases map to TRDD3. Germline-derived CDR1 and CDR2 are GEAIGNYY and EKD. This CDR3 comprises 18 residues. Germline trimming cut 1 base from V and 2 bases from J; bases unmatched to any gene: 9. The CDR3 bases are TGTGCCTGTGACACGTTACTGGGGGATACGCGGAGTACCGATAAACTCATCTTT. It translates to CACDTLLGDTRSTDKLIF.

The V gene is TRDV2, the J gene TRDJ1; 8 bases match TRDD3. The V segment lost 0 bases and the J segment 0 bases; nucleotides outside the gene matches: 5. The CDR3 is 16 amino acids. The V gene's germline CDR1 is GEAIGNYY and CDR2 EKD. CDR3 sequence (DNA): TGTGCCTGTGACACCCTCCTTGGGGGATACACCGATAAACTCATCTTT. Protein product: CACDTLLGGYTDKLIF.

Turning to this clone: With a far larger clone one base away, a read error is the likely cause. The DNA is left out, because the CDR3 cannot be placed on it with certainty; the CDR3 is given as TCRdb lists it. This chain joins TRDV2 and TRDJ1; TRDD3 is the table's D call, not checked against the DNA. From germline, CDR1 is GEAIGNYY and CDR2 EKD. Both ends counted, the CDR3 spans 21 residues. The CDR3 reads CACDTVGWGIRDQHYTDKPIF.

This chain links TRDV2 with TRDJ3, with TRDD3 identical over 11 bases. This CDR3 contains 22 residues. The trim removed 0 bases at V and 0 bases at J, leaving 12 bases unmatched. The V gene's germline CDR1 is GEAIGNYY and CDR2 EKD. This CDR3 is CACDTVQVGDTRPSWDTRQMFF. The CDR3 region has the DNA TGTGCCTGTGACACCGTTCAGGTGGGGGATACGCGGCCCTCCTGGGACACCCGACAGATGTTTTTC.

This clone was counted a few times. A single base separates this from a much larger clone, so it may be a read error. V and J are TRDV2 and TRDJ1; 10 bases fit TRDD3. This CDR3 comprises 18 residues. The germline V gene has CDR1 GEAIGNYY and CDR2 EKD. With 0 bases clipped from V and 2 bases from J, the junction kept 11 bases outside the gene matches. CDR3 sequence (DNA): TGTGCCTGTGACACCGTCGAACAGGGGGATACGGCGACCGATAAACTCATCTTT. Its protein product is CACDTVEQGDTATDKLIF.

Note on this clone: This likely reflects a read error, since a far larger clone is one base away. The V call is TRDV2, the J call TRDJ1; D is undetermined. Per germline, CDR1 GEAIGNYY and CDR2 EKD. The CDR3 consists of 15 residues. CDR3 region: CACDPMTKYTNKLIF. The CDR3 DNA sequence: TGTGCCTGTGACCCGATGACTAAGTACACCAATAAACTCATCTTT.

This clone was seen many times. The chain couples TRDV2 to TRDJ3; 12 bases line up with TRDD3. Germline trimming cut 4 bases from V and 0 bases from J; bases unmatched to any gene: 9. This CDR3 comprises 20 residues. Germline V gene sequence: CDR1 GEAIGNYY, CDR2 EKD. The DNA for the CDR3 is TGTGCCTGTGATCCTACTGGGGGATACAAGAGCTCCTGGGACACCCGACAGATGTTTTTC. Amino acids: CACDPTGGYKSSWDTRQMFF.